This T cell receptor beta chain was retrieved from a study of cytomegalovirus exposure and HLA in healthy donors. About this clone itself: No antigen is known for it.

The PCR employed 60 Vbeta primers together with 13 Jbeta primers. Produced via immunoSEQ multiplex PCR; TCRdb's table is partial and in-frame only. The profile covers 87,000 or so clones, with under 65% appearing a single time and roughly 3.2% taken by the ten largest. Whole-study results and caveats: Earlier analysis yielded a pattern in which most TCR beta V segments were productive about 90% or about 30% of the time.

The clonotype was recovered from a man between 60 and 70 years old in good health and CMV-seronegative. Sample: PBMCs.

CDR3 DNA sequence: TGTGCCAGTAGAAAACGACAGGGAAATAACACCGGGGAGCTGTTTTTT. It codes for CASRKRQGNNTGELFF. The rearrangement links TRBV19 to TRBJ2-2; TRBD1 aligns across 7 bases. The length of the CDR3 is 16 residues. Germline lookup yields CDR1 LNHDA and CDR2 SQIVND (reference sequence). V shed 6 bases, J shed 2 bases, and the junction held 9 bases outside the gene matches.